This TCR beta chain derives from a study of preoperative IRX-2 immunotherapy in early breast cancer (dated by TCRdb to 2018 to 2020). The library was obtained by the immunoSEQ multiplex PCR assay. As stored in TCRdb, this immuneACCESS dataset retains in-frame rearrangements with V and J assigned. A fraction of the clones does not appear; measured against another copy, unresolved V genes explain less than half of the discrepancy, and the remainder lacks a known reason. The sample table holds 75,000 to 100,000 clones, of which 86% were seen once. 2% to 2.5% of the sample comes from the top ten. Per the germline V gene, MNHGY is the CDR1 and SAAAGT is the CDR2. The CDR3 runs 16 amino acids, cysteine and phenylalanine included. Just the 48-base CDR3 DNA is kept, in frame starting at base 1. Cut back by 8 bases and 1 base, the V and J ends lie 18 bases apart. The sample's treatment or condition label, in plain terms: preoperative locoregional IRX-2 cytokine immunotherapy. The samples were obtained from a phase Ib study that tested preoperative, locoregional IRX-2 cytokine immunotherapy designed to prime immune responses. Patients with early-stage breast cancer who were given IRX-2 before surgery served as donors.

Concerning this clone: It lacks a known antigen. Per-base quality was not reported, and no clone a single base away is much larger than it.

Sequencing used tumor tissue, obtained after IRX-2 immunotherapy. Rearrangement joined TRBV6-8 to TRBJ1-5; no D gene call is confident. The TCR was taken from a human donor with breast cancer. The CDR3 region reads CASLRFKMSSNQPQHF. The sequenced DNA is TGTGCCAGCTTACGGTTTAAAATGTCGAGCAATCAGCCCCAGCATTTT.